This T cell receptor beta chain was sequenced for a study of CD8 T cells in ankylosing spondylitis (TCRdb year 2017). Describing the broader study: T cell receptor beta repertoires were profiled in healthy donors and ankylosing spondylitis patients so that disease-linked TCR variants could be found. The whole study cohort included over a hundred healthy donors and around 25 ankylosing spondylitis patients. Samples of peripheral blood were taken, and for ankylosing spondylitis patients, synovial fluid was collected as well. Study-wide findings and limitations: Significant enrichment of the disease-linked clones was reported in matched synovial fluid samples from ankylosing spondylitis patients. In peripheral blood, the disease-linked clones were found at relatively low frequencies and had a CD8+ phenotype. Some motif variants were previously reported in synovial fluid and blood of reactive arthritis patients, suggesting common disease-initiation mechanisms. Blood from ankylosing spondylitis patients appeared to be characterized by a TCR beta motif made up of several highly homologous amino acid variants.

From the cysteine through the phenylalanine, the CDR3 covers 14 amino acids. This entry keeps only the CDR3 DNA: 42 bases, framed from base 1. From a lookup of the germline V gene, CDR1 and CDR2 are SGHTA and FQGNSA. V loses 1 base of germline sequence and J loses 2 bases, and the interval between the two ends is 8 bases. Reads for this sample came from an Illumina HiSeq 2500. Quantitative 5'-RACE with molecular barcodes was used to prepare TCR beta libraries. The original methods were these. A new computational method, built on a probabilistic model of VDJ rearrangement, was used to identify disease-linked TCR variants. TCRdb reanalyzed the raw reads on its own, using fastp at Q25 for trimming and MiXCR for clone calling, and kept in-frame beta chains. Rows are unified per CDR3 protein, each entry keeping the most common DNA and genes. TCRdb's processing, not the study's, gives the V and J calls here. The sample includes hundreds of thousands of distinct CDR3 sequences, with 25% to 30% observed a single time. The leading ten clones occupy roughly 0.9% of the sample.

Points on this clonotype: No antigen is known for it. A clone one base away is much larger, so this may be a read error.

The TCR originated in a male donor with ankylosing spondylitis. The chain is made from TRBV7-2 and TRBJ1-2; TRBD1 might be the D gene, on 6 matching bases. The sample comprised blood, either unsorted or a sorted T cell fraction (not recorded which). The sequenced DNA is TGTGCCAGCAGCTTAGTCCAGGGGAACTATGGCTACACCTTC. Its translation reads: CASSLVQGNYGYTF.